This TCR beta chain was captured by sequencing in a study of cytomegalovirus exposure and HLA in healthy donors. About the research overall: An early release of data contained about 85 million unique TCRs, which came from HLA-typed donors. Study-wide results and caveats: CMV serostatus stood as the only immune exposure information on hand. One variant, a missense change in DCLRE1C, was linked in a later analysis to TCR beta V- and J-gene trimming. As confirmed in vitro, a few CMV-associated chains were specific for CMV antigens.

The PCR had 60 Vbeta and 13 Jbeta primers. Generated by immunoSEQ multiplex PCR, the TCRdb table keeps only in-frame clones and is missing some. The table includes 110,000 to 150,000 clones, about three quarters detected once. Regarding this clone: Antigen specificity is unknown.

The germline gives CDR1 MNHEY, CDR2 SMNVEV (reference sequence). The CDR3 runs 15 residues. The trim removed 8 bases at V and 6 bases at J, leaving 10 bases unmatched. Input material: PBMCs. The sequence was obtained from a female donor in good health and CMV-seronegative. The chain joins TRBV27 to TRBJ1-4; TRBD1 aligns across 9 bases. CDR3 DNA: TGTGCCAGCGGTTCGGGACAGGGCGGAGATGAAAAACTGTTTTTT. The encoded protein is CASGSGQGGDEKLFF.